This T cell receptor beta chain was found in a study of cytotoxic CD8 clonotypes in ibrutinib-treated CLL. Overall study: Patients attained some 25 partial and 2 complete responses; at median 68 months, about 15 remained remitted while about twelve progressed.

Only a few counts were recorded for this clone. Antigen specificity is unknown. The data were produced by immunoSEQ multiplex PCR, yet TCRdb's version contains in-frame clones alone and is incomplete. The table includes 200,000 or so clones, about four fifths detected once. Trimming removed 1 base at V and 3 bases at J, with 15 bases between. CDR1 and CDR2 from the germline V gene are LGHNA and YNFKEQ. The CDR3 runs 16 residues. Findings and caveats of the study: Sampling times, which were not matched between the groups, differed between sustained-remission patients and progressing patients. There were few public clonotypes, and on treatment they contracted or stayed stable. Clonality correlated strongly with circulating CD8+ T cells and exceeded age-matched healthy donors at baseline.

This TCR was recovered from a human donor with chronic lymphocytic leukemia. This specimen was PBMCs, taken after 12 months of ibrutinib treatment. The J gene is TRBJ1-2, the V gene TRBV4-2, with D possibly TRBD1 on 6 matching bases. This chain's CDR3 is CASSQVQGSADYGYTF. In nucleotides, the CDR3 is TGTGCCAGCAGCCAAGTACAGGGATCGGCGGACTATGGCTACACCTTC.